These 21 T cell receptor beta chains originate from one sample sequenced in a study of metastatic and nonmetastatic thyroid tumors. Not a single patient had been given any form of treatment at any point before undergoing thyroid surgery. TCRdb reanalyzed the PCR reads via MiXCR. The sample includes 20,000 or so clones, over 9.5% of them seen just once. Sequencing was carried out using blood. Receptor source: a female donor with papillary thyroid cancer or a benign thyroid nodule (not recorded which). Some clones in this sample may be carry-over from other donors' samples.

This clone was counted only a few times. V is TRBV5-6 and J is TRBJ2-1, with 9 nucleotides matching TRBD2. The CDR3 runs to 14 residues. Per germline, CDR1 SGHDT and CDR2 YYEEEE. Germline trimming cut 3 bases from V and 6 bases from J; bases unmatched to any gene: 4. CDR3 region: CASSWGTSSNEQFF. CDR3 DNA: TGTGCCAGCAGCTGGGGGACTAGCAGCAATGAGCAGTTCTTC.

This clone occurred many times. The chain couples TRBV2 to TRBJ1-2; D is undetermined. Trimming removed 2 bases from V and 4 bases from J, with 5 bases in between. Germline V gene data show CDR1 as SNHLY and CDR2 as FYNNEI. The CDR3 contains 12 residues. As DNA, the CDR3 is TGTGCCAGCAGTGAACGGTCCTATGGCTACACCTTC. Encoded protein: CASSERSYGYTF.

Concerning this clone: A much more abundant neighbour one base away suggests this may be a read error. The chain couples TRBV4-2 to TRBJ2-7, with 8 bases lining up with TRBD1. This CDR3 is built from 14 residues. The germline V gene has CDR1 LGHNA and CDR2 YNFKEQ. V was clipped by 10 bases and J by 4 bases; unmatched bases: 12. The CDR3, as DNA: TGTGCCACCAAAATCAGGGGGCTGGCATACGAGCAGTACTTC. It codes for CATKIRGLAYEQYF.

By share of the sample, this clone is medium-sized. The gene calls are TRBV6-1 and TRBJ1-5, with D maybe TRBD1 (6 bases). From germline, CDR1 is MNHNS and CDR2 SASEGT. CDR3 length: 15 amino acids. V gave up 5 bases and J gave up 4 bases, with 15 bases separating them. The CDR3 DNA follows: TGTGCCAGCAGTCGTTCGGGACAACAAAATCAGCCCCAGCATTTT. Its protein is CASSRSGQQNQPQHF.

This clone has at least ten counts. The chain couples TRBV30 to TRBJ1-1; D might be TRBD1 (6 bases). Germline-derived CDR1 and CDR2 are GTSNPN and SVGIG (reference sequence). This CDR3 has 12 residues. V was shortened by 3 bases and J by 11 bases, with 16 bases between the two germline ends. CDR3 loop: CAWSPGGTSAFF. CDR3 in DNA: TGTGCCTGGAGCCCCGGGGGCACCTCGGCTTTCTTT.

This clone was counted ten times or more. The rearrangement links TRBV4-3 to TRBJ2-2, with 8 bases fitting TRBD1. Germline CDR1 is LGHNA and CDR2 is YSLEER. J was trimmed by 7 bases and V by 0 bases; bases with no gene match: 4. This CDR3 has 15 amino acids. CDR3 sequence: CASSQDAGGFGELFF. The CDR3 coding sequence is TGCGCCAGCAGCCAAGACGCAGGGGGCTTCGGGGAGCTGTTTTTT.

For this clone: A single base separates this from a much larger clone, so it may be a read error. Other DNA sequences in this specimen translate into the identical CDR3. The gene calls are TRBV11-2 and TRBJ2-1; a possible D gene is TRBD2 (6 bases). Between the trimmed V and J ends, which lost 4 bases and 9 bases, there was a span of 22 bases. CDR1 is SGHAT, CDR2 FQNNGV, per germline. The CDR3 runs 16 residues. For the CDR3, the DNA is TGTGCCAGCAGCTCCAAGACGTCTTGGGGGAGGCGTGAGCAGTTCTTC. Protein product: CASSSKTSWGRREQFF. Full variable domain (outside the CDR3, taken from reference TRBV11-2 and TRBJ2-1): EAGVAQSPRYKIIEKRQSVAFWCNPISGHATLYWYQQILGQGPKLLIQFQNNGVVDDSQLPKDRFSAERLKGVDSTLKIQPAKLEDSAVYLCASSSKTSWGRREQFFGPGTRLTVL.

This clone was counted at least ten times. The genes are TRBV2 and TRBJ2-3, with 7 bases aligning to TRBD2. Germline assignment: CDR1 SNHLY and CDR2 FYNNEI. The V gene end was trimmed by 5 bases and the J gene end by 2 bases; junction bases not matched to a gene: 13. The CDR3 is made up of 17 amino acids. CDR3 amino acids: CASSRGLADTSTDTQYF. DNA for the CDR3: TGTGCCAGCAGTAGGGGTCTAGCGGATACTTCCACAGATACGCAGTATTTT.

J is TRBJ2-3 and V is TRBV5-1; 8 nucleotides match TRBD1. The CDR3 length is 15 residues. Germline lookup yields CDR1 SGHRS and CDR2 YFSETQ. V gave up 6 bases and J gave up 0 bases; unmatched junction bases: 6. The CDR3 sequence: CASTLTGDSTDTQYF. DNA of the CDR3: TGCGCCAGCACACTGACAGGGGACAGCACAGATACGCAGTATTTT.

This clone was found many times. The chain links TRBV20-1 to TRBJ2-3; D is perhaps TRBD1 (6 bases). The germline gives CDR1 DFQATT, CDR2 SNEGSKA (reference sequence). Trimming removed 1 base from V and 5 bases from J, with 13 bases in between. The CDR3 has 14 residues. The CDR3 region is CSARGTVKEDTQYF. The CDR3 bases are TGCAGTGCTAGAGGGACAGTGAAGGAAGATACGCAGTATTTT.

On this clone: A much more abundant neighbour one base away suggests this may be a read error. At the DNA level, this CDR3 is encoded by other sequences in the same sample as well. The chain recombines TRBV29-1 with TRBJ2-5; the D gene could be TRBD1 or TRBD2 (9 bases each). The CDR3 sequence is 16 residues long. V gave up 7 bases and J gave up 3 bases, with 24 bases separating them. Germline V gives CDR1 SQVTM, CDR2 ANQGSEA. CDR3 nucleotides: TGCAGCGCGCGGGAGGGACAGGGTGTTTTAAAAGAGACCCAGTACTTC. This sequence encodes CSAREGQGVLKETQYF. Full variable domain (rest looked up from reference TRBV29-1 and TRBJ2-5): SAVISQKPSRDICQRGTSLTIQCQVDSQVTMMFWYRQQPGQSLTLIATANQGSEATYESGFVIDKFPISRPNLTFSTLTVSNMSPEDSSIYLCSAREGQGVLKETQYFGPGTRLLVL.

This chain connects TRBV5-6 to TRBJ1-3, with D unresolved. Trimming shortened V by 4 bases and J by 0 bases, and 17 bases separated the two germline ends. CDR1 and CDR2 from the germline V gene are SGHDT and YYEEEE. The CDR3 spans 17 residues. CDR3 in amino acids: CASSVALGLNSGNTIYF. The CDR3 DNA follows: TGTGCCAGCAGCGTGGCCTTAGGACTGAACTCTGGAAACACCATATATTTT.

Ten or more counts support this clone. Germline and junction disagree at one end, which may indicate a read error. This sample also contains other DNA sequences that code for the same CDR3. V usage is TRBV24-1 and J usage is TRBJ1-2, with TRBD1 matching over 7 bases. This CDR3 spans 14 amino acids. Germline CDR1 KGHDR, CDR2 SFDVKD. The CDR3 spells CATSESGGRYGYTF. The DNA for the CDR3 is TGTGCCACTAGTGAGTCAGGGGGTCGCTATGGCTACACCTTC.

This chain uses TRBV2 with TRBJ1-6, with 10 bases fitting TRBD1. The CDR3 is made up of 17 amino acids. V was clipped by 7 bases and J by 19 bases; unmatched bases: 25. Germline CDR1 SNHLY, CDR2 FYNNEI. The CDR3 sequence: CASTVQPPGQGNSHLHF. The DNA for the CDR3 is TGTGCCAGCACGGTCCAACCTCCGGGACAGGGGAATTCACACCTTCACTTT.

V usage is TRBV4-2 and J usage is TRBJ1-1; D is ambiguous. Trimming removed 0 bases at V and 1 base at J, with 9 bases between. Germline CDR1 and CDR2: LGHNA and YNFKEQ. The CDR3 runs to 15 residues. CDR3 in amino acids: CASSQEVSPNTEAFF. As DNA, the CDR3 is TGTGCCAGCAGCCAAGAGGTGTCCCCGAACACTGAAGCTTTCTTT.

This chain joins TRBV6-1 and TRBJ2-7; D possibly uses TRBD1 or TRBD2 (7 bases each). This CDR3 is 17 amino acids long. CDR1 MNHNS and CDR2 SASEGT come from the germline V gene. The germline V and J ends were trimmed by 6 bases and 1 base, with 22 bases remaining between them. The CDR3 reads CASRRYRGGAISYEQYF. The DNA for the CDR3 is TGTGCCAGCAGGAGGTACAGGGGAGGGGCCATTTCCTACGAGCAGTACTTC.

This clone was counted ten times or more. The chain links TRBV20-1 to TRBJ1-1; D not certain. CDR1 DFQATT and CDR2 SNEGSKA come from the germline V gene (reference sequence). V shed 6 bases and J shed 0 bases, with 5 bases lying between them. The CDR3 length is 11 residues. The CDR3 DNA follows: TGCAGTGCCAGCGTGAACACTGAAGCTTTCTTT. This sequence encodes CSASVNTEAFF.

At least ten counts were recorded for this clone. The J gene is TRBJ2-5, the V gene TRBV7-3; possible D gene TRBD1, 7 bases. Germline V gene lookup returns CDR1 SGHTA and CDR2 FQGTGA. V dropped 5 bases and J dropped 4 bases, with 17 bases sitting between them. CDR3 length: 15 residues. The CDR3 loop is CASSPWGAGGETQYF. In DNA, the CDR3 is TGTGCCAGCAGCCCCTGGGGGGCAGGGGGAGAGACCCAGTACTTC. Based on the CDR3 plus reference TRBV7-3 and TRBJ2-5, the full variable domain is GAGVSQTPSNKVTEKGKYVELRCDPISGHTALYWYRQSLGQGPEFLIYFQGTGAADDSGLPNDRFFAVRPEGSVSTLKIQRTERGDSAVYLCASSPWGAGGETQYFGPGTRLLVL.

This clone appeared many times. J is TRBJ2-7 and V is TRBV15, with D maybe TRBD1 (5 bases). The CDR3 contains 14 residues. Germline values: CDR1 LNHNV, CDR2 YYDKDF (reference sequence). V was pared by 5 bases and J by 2 bases, with 13 bases between. CDR3 protein: CATSLWGPTYEQYF. The CDR3 coding sequence is TGTGCCACCAGCCTCTGGGGCCCTACCTACGAGCAGTACTTC.

The V call is TRBV9, the J call TRBJ2-1; D might be TRBD2 (6 bases). Looked up from germline, CDR1 is SGDLS and CDR2 is YYNGEE. V was trimmed by 0 bases and J by 5 bases, leaving 9 bases between them. CDR3 length: 14 residues. The chain's CDR3 is CASSVATSHNEQFF. In DNA form, the CDR3 reads TGTGCCAGCAGCGTAGCTACTAGCCACAATGAGCAGTTCTTC.

The table lists this clone with a few counts. Germline and junction disagree at one end, which may indicate a read error. Other nucleotide sequences in the sample specify the same CDR3. CDR3 residues: CASSLRGGSATDTQYF. CDR3 in DNA: TGCGCCAGCAGCTTAAGGGGCGGGAGTGCCACAGATACGCAGTATTTT. The rearrangement links TRBV7-3 to TRBJ2-3, with 7 nucleotides matching TRBD2. Germline loops: CDR1 SGHTA, CDR2 FQGTGA. This CDR3 has 16 residues.